These 4 T cell receptor beta chains originate from one sample sequenced in a study of Ad26.COV2.S vaccination and SARS-CoV-2 variants. As to treatment: 19 received Ad26.COV2.S at low or high dose, single or two shots; about 5 received placebo; per-sample allocation not given. Repertoires come from day 63 after the first vaccine or placebo injection. The data were produced by immunoSEQ multiplex PCR, yet TCRdb's version contains in-frame clones alone and is incomplete. Of 300,000 to 350,000 clones in the sample, under 90% are singletons; the top ten hold 5% to 6.5%. Sample: peripheral blood, taken in a trial of Ad26.COV2.S vaccine versus placebo. Receptors originate from a person between 18 and 59 years old who received the Ad26.COV2.S COVID-19 vaccine or a placebo.

The V call is TRBV6-5, the J call TRBJ1-1; tentative D call: TRBD1 (6 bases). The CDR3 has 16 amino acids. V gave up 4 bases and J gave up 11 bases, with 26 bases separating them. Germline CDR1 is MNHEY and CDR2 is SVGAGI. As DNA, the CDR3 is TGTGCCAGCAGTTCACCAGCGACAGGAGACCTTAGATTGGCTTTCTTT. This encodes CASSSPATGDLRLAFF.

The rearrangement links TRBV4-3 to TRBJ1-2, with D perhaps TRBD1 (6 bases). The CDR3 covers 20 residues. From germline, CDR1 is LGHNA and CDR2 YSLEER. Trimming stripped 0 bases from V and 4 bases from J, with 27 bases between. The CDR3 reads CASSQDYRRLRDTNLYGYTF. For the CDR3, the DNA is TGCGCCAGCAGCCAAGATTATAGAAGGCTTCGGGACACAAACCTCTATGGCTACACCTTC.

The sample holds one count of this clone. The V and J genes are TRBV11-2 and TRBJ2-3, with D unresolved. Germline lookup yields CDR1 SGHAT and CDR2 FQNNGV. The CDR3 extends over 13 amino acids. V lost 1 base, J lost 5 bases, and 7 bases lay in between. The CDR3 region has the DNA TGTGCCAGCAGCTTAGCAGCGTTAGATACGCAGTATTTT. This sequence encodes CASSLAALDTQYF.

To note about this clone: Other DNA sequences of this sample code for an identical CDR3. The V call is TRBV4-3, the J call TRBJ1-1; no clear D. Germline V gene data show CDR1 as LGHNA and CDR2 as YSLEER. The CDR3 is 13 amino acids. V lost 0 bases and J 5 bases, leaving 7 bases between the germline ends. In DNA, the CDR3 is TGCGCCAGCAGCCAAGATCGCGGAACTGAAGCTTTCTTT. Protein product: CASSQDRGTEAFF.